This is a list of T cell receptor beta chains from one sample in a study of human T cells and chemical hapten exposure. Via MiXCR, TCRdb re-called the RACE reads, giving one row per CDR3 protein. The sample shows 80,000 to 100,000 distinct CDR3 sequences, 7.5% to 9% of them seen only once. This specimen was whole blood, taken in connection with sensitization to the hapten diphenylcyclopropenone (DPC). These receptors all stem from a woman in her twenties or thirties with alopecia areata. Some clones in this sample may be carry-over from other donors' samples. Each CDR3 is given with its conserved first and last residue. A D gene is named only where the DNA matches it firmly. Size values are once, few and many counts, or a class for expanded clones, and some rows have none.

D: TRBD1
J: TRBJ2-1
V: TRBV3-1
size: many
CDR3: CASSQELPGGSNEQFF
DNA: TGTGCCAGCAGCCAAGAACTTCCAGGGGGTAGCAATGAGCAGTTCTTC

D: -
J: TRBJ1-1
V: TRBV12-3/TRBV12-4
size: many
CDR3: CASSFWDTEAFF
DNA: TGTGCCAGCAGTTTTTGGGACACTGAAGCTTTCTTT

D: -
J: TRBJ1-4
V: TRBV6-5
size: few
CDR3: CASMGANEKLFF
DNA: TGTGCCAGCATGGGGGCTAATGAAAAACTGTTTTTT

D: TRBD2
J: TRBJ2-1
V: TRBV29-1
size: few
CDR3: CSVEDPLGLAGEF
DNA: TGCAGCGTTGAAGACCCCCTCGGACTAGCGGGGGAATTC

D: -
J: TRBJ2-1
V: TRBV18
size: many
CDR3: CASSRGEKSEQFF
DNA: TGTGCCAGCTCACGCGGGGAGAAAAGTGAGCAGTTCTTC

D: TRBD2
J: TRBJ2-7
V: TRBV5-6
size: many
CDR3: CASSLRTSGGAYEQYF
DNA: TGTGCCAGCAGCTTGAGGACTAGCGGGGGGGCCTACGAGCAGTACTTC

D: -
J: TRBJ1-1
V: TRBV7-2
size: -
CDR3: CASINRLNTQAFF
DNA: TGTGCCAGCATCAACAGGTTGAACACTCAAGCTTTCTTT

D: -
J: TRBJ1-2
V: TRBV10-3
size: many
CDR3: CAITDPATNYGYTF
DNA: TGTGCCATCACCGACCCGGCCACTAACTATGGCTACACCTTC

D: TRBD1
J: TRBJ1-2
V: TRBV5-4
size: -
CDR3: CASSSKQGVTNYGYTF
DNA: TGTGCCAGCAGCTCGAAACAGGGGGTGACGAACTATGGCTACACCTTC

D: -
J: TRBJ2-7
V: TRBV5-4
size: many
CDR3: CASSAGPRLTTYEQYF
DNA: TGTGCCAGCAGCGCAGGGCCTAGATTAACCACCTACGAGCAGTACTTC

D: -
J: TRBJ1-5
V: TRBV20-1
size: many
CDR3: CSARDGGFSNQPQHF
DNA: TGCAGTGCTAGAGATGGAGGATTTAGCAATCAGCCCCAGCATTTT

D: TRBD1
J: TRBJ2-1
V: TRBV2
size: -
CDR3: CASSEVSTGGNEQFF
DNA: TGTGCCAGCAGTGAAGTCTCGACAGGGGGGAATGAGCAGTTCTTC

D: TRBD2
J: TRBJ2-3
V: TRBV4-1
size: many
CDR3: CASSPGLARDTQYF
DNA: TGCGCCAGCAGCCCGGGACTAGCGAGAGATACGCAGTATTTT

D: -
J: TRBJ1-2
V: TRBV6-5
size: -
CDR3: CASSYSIRGDGYTF
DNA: TGTGCCAGCAGTTACTCGATCCGAGGGGATGGCTACACCTTC

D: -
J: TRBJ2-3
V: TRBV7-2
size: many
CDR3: CASSKEADSTDTQYF
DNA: TGTGCCAGCAGCAAAGAAGCGGACAGCACAGATACGCAGTATTTT

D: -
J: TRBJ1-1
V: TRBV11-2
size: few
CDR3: CASSSTVNTEAFF
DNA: TGTGCCAGCAGTTCAACGGTGAACACTGAAGCTTTCTTT

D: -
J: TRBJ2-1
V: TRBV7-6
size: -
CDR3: CASSFLGRRYGDISGNYYNEQFF
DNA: TGTGCCAGCAGCTTTTTAGGGCGCAGATATGGGGACATCTCAGGGAACTACTACAATGAGCAGTTCTTC

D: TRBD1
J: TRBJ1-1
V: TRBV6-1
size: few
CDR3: CASRRNDRGTEAFF
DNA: TGTGCCAGCAGACGAAACGACAGGGGTACTGAAGCTTTCTTT

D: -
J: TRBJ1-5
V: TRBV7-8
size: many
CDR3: CASTLGTKSGQPQHF
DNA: TGTGCCAGCACCCTGGGGACTAAGTCAGGACAGCCCCAGCATTTT

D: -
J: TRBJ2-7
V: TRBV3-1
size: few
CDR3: CASSQLDGEQYF
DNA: TGTGCCAGCAGCCAGTTAGATGGCGAGCAGTACTTC

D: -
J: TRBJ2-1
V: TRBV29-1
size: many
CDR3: CSPLGPEGKQFF
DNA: TGCAGCCCCCTAGGGCCCGAGGGGAAGCAGTTCTTC

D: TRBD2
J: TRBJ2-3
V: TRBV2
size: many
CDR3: CASKGLAGRTDTQYF
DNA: TGTGCCAGCAAGGGACTAGCGGGACGTACAGATACGCAGTATTTT

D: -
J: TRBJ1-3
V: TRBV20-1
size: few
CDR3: CSARDPGGGVYTIYF
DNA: TGCAGTGCTAGAGACCCAGGTGGAGGGGTATACACCATATATTTT

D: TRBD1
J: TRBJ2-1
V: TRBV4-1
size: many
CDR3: CASSATGGEQFF
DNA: TGCGCCAGCAGCGCTACAGGGGGTGAGCAGTTCTTC

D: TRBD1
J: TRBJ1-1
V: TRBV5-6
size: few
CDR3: CASSGDRVEAFF
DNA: TGTGCCAGCAGCGGAGACAGGGTTGAAGCTTTCTTT